These 7 T cell receptor beta chains were all obtained from the same sample, sequenced in a study of T-cell reconstitution after alpha-beta-depleted transplantation in children. Preparing the TCRbeta library involved the use of unique molecular identifiers. One entry per CDR3 protein results from TCRdb running MiXCR on the PCR reads. The sample has hundreds of thousands of distinct CDR3 sequences, approximately 17% seen once. Material: PBMCs from the stem cell graft donor, obtained from the stem cell graft. Receptor source: a human donor who donated a stem cell graft to a child with acute myeloid leukemia.

A few counts support this clonotype. V is TRBV10-3 and J is TRBJ2-1; D not certain. The CDR3 runs 16 residues. Deletions cut 4 bases from V and 6 bases from J, with 19 bases between. The germline gives CDR1 ENHRY, CDR2 SYGVKD. For the CDR3, the DNA is TGTGCCATCAGTGCGACCTCCCACACCCATGTCAATGAGCAGTTCTTC. Its translation: CAISATSHTHVNEQFF.

V and J are TRBV7-9 and TRBJ2-1; D possibly corresponds to TRBD1 (6 bases). The CDR3 consists of 14 residues. Germline CDR1 is SEHNR and CDR2 is FQNEAQ (reference sequence). V lost 4 bases and J 7 bases, leaving 14 bases between the germline ends. CDR3 residues: CASSSFMQGNEQFF. The DNA for the CDR3 is TGTGCCAGCAGCTCTTTTATGCAGGGGAATGAGCAGTTCTTC.

This clonotype showed up many times. The rearrangement uses TRBV20-1 and TRBJ2-1; the D gene is possibly TRBD2 (6 bases). Germline V lookup: CDR1 DFQATT, CDR2 SNEGSKA (reference sequence). This CDR3 region has 14 residues. V lost 1 base and J 4 bases, leaving 11 bases between the germline ends. The chain's CDR3 is CSARATGEYNEQFF. CDR3 in DNA: TGCAGTGCTAGAGCCACGGGGGAGTACAATGAGCAGTTCTTC.

This clonotype was seen a handful of times. The gene calls are TRBV25-1 and TRBJ2-2, with no clear D. Germline lookup yields CDR1 MGHDK and CDR2 SYGVNS. The CDR3 spans 15 residues. V lost 3 bases and J 0 bases, leaving 8 bases between the germline ends. CDR3: CASSDRRSNTGELFF. The DNA of the CDR3 is TGTGCCAGCAGTGACAGGCGTTCGAACACCGGGGAGCTGTTTTTT.

The rearrangement joins TRBV6-1 to TRBJ1-1; TRBD1 is a possible D gene (6 bases). This CDR3 contains 15 residues. Germline V gene data show CDR1 as MNHNS and CDR2 as SASEGT. V was clipped by 4 bases and J by 0 bases, with 12 bases between them. CDR3 loop: CASSAPGEMNTEAFF. The CDR3 DNA is TGTGCCAGCAGTGCACCAGGGGAAATGAACACTGAAGCTTTCTTT.

This clonotype occurred many times. The J gene is TRBJ2-1, the V gene TRBV20-1; TRBD2 matches at 8 bases. V lost 2 bases and J lost 4; bases outside the gene matches: 7. The germline V gene has CDR1 DFQATT and CDR2 SNEGSKA (reference sequence). The CDR3 consists of 15 residues. The CDR3 spells CSARSGGRIYNEQFF. The DNA of the CDR3 is TGCAGTGCTAGATCGGGGGGGCGTATTTACAATGAGCAGTTCTTC.

This clonotype was recorded at least ten times. The chain uses TRBV12-3 or TRBV12-4 and TRBJ2-3, with D possibly being TRBD1 or TRBD2 (5 bases each). This CDR3 comprises 12 residues. V gave up 7 bases and J gave up 8 bases, with 13 bases separating them. The CDR3 protein is CASTSGRATQYF. The DNA of the CDR3 is TGTGCCAGCACTTCGGGGCGGGCTACGCAGTATTTT.